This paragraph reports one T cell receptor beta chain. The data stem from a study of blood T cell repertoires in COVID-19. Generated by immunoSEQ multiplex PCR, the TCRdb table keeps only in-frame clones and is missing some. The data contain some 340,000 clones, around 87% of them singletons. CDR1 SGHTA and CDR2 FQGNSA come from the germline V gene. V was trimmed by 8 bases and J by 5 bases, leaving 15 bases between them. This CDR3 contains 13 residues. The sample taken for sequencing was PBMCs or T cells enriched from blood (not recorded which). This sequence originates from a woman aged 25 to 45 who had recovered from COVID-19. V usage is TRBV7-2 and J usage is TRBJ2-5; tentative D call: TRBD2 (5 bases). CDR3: CASCILGSETQYF. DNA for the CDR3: TGTGCCAGCTGCATACTAGGTTCTGAGACCCAGTACTTC. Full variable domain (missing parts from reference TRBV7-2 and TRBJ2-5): GAGVSQSPSNKVTEKGKDVELRCDPISGHTALYWYRQSLGQGLEFLIYFQGNSAPDKSGLPSDRFSAERTGGSVSTLTIQRTQQEDSAVYLCASCILGSETQYFGPGTRLLVL.